This TCR beta chain was captured in a study of human T cells and chemical hapten exposure. Via MiXCR, TCRdb re-called the RACE reads, giving one row per CDR3 protein. The data hold about 140,000 distinct CDR3 sequences, with 12% observed a single time. The germline V gene encodes CDR1 SGHRS and CDR2 YFSETQ. There are 14 residues in the CDR3. J lost 6 bases, V lost 4 bases, and 5 bases had no gene match. There are a few counts of this clonotype. As for time point: patch test 2, 6 weeks after DPC sensitization. Treatment meaning: therapeutic diphenylcyclopropenone sensitization with weekly scalp DPC. The source is a woman between 50 and 59 years old with alopecia areata. Some clones in this sample may be carry-over from other donors' samples. The genes are TRBV5-1 and TRBJ2-3; 10 positions agree with TRBD2. The sample consisted of whole blood, taken in connection with sensitization to the hapten diphenylcyclopropenone (DPC). The CDR3 nucleotides are TGCGCCAGCAGCCGGACTAGCGGAGGGGATACGCAGTATTTT. This encodes CASSRTSGGDTQYF.